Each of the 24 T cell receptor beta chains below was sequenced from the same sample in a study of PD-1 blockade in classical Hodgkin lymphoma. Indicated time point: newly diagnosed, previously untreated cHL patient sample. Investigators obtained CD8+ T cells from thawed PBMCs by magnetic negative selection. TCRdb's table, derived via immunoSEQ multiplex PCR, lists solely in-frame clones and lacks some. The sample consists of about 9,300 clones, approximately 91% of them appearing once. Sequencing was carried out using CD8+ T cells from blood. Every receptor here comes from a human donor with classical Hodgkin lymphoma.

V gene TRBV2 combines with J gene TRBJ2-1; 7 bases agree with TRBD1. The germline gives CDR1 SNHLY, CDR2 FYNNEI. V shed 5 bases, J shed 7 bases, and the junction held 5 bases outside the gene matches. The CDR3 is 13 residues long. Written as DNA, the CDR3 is TGTGCCAGCAGTCGACAGGGTGTGAATGAGCAGTTCTTC. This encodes CASSRQGVNEQFF.

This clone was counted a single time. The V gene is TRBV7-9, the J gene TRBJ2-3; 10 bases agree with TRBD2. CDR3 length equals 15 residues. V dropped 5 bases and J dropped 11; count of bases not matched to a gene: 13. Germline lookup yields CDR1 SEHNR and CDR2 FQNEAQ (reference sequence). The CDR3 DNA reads TGTGCCAGCAGCCCAAGGTGGACTAGCGGCCTGGGGCAGTATTTT. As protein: CASSPRWTSGLGQYF.

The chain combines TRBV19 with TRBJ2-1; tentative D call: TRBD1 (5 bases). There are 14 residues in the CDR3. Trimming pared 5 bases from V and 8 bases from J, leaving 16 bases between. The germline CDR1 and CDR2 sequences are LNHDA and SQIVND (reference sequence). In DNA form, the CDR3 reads TGTGCCAGTAGTTCCGAGATCGACAGCCATGAGCAGTTCTTC. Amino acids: CASSSEIDSHEQFF. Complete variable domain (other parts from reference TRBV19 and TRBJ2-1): DGGITQSPKYLFRKEGQNVTLSCEQNLNHDAMYWYRQDPGQGLRLIYYSQIVNDFQKGDIAEGYSVSREKKESFPLTVTSAQKNPTAFYLCASSSEIDSHEQFFGPGTRLTVL.

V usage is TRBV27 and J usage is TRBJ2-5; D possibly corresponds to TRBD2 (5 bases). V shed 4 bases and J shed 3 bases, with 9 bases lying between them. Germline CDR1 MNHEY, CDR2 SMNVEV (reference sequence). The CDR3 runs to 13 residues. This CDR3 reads CASSYIGEETQYF. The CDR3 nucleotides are TGTGCCAGCAGTTACATCGGGGAAGAGACCCAGTACTTC.

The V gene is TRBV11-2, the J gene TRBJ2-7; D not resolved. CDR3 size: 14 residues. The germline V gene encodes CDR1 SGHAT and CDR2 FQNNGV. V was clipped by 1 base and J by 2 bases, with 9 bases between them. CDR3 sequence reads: CASSLASTAYEQYF. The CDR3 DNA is TGTGCCAGCAGCTTAGCATCCACAGCCTACGAGCAGTACTTC.

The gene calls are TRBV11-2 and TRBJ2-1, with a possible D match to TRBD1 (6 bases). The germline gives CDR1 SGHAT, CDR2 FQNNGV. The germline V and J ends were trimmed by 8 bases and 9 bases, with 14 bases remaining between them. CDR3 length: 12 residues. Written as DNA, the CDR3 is TGTGCCAGCGGGGGCCTTCTTAGTGAGCAGTTCTTC. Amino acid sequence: CASGGLLSEQFF.

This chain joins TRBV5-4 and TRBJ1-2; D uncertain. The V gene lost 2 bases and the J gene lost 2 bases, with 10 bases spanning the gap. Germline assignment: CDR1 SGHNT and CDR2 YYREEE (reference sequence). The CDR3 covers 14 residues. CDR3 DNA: TGTGCCAGCAGCTTAGGTCAGAGCAACTATGGCTACACCTTC. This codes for CASSLGQSNYGYTF.

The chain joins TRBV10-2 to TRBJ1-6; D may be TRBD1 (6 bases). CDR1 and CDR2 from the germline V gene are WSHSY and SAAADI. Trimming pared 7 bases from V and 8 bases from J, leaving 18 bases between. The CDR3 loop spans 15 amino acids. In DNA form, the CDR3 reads TGCGCCAGCAAGCAGGGGCGCGGTGGGTATTCACCCCTCCACTTT. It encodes CASKQGRGGYSPLHF.

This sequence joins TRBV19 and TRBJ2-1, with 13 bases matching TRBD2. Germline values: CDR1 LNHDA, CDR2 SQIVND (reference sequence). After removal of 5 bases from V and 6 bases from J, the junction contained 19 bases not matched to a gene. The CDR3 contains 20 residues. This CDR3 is CASSALGLAGVRIQINEQFF. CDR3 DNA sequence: TGTGCCAGTAGTGCCCTCGGACTAGCGGGAGTACGGATACAGATCAATGAGCAGTTCTTC. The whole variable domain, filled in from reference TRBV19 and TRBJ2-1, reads DGGITQSPKYLFRKEGQNVTLSCEQNLNHDAMYWYRQDPGQGLRLIYYSQIVNDFQKGDIAEGYSVSREKKESFPLTVTSAQKNPTAFYLCASSALGLAGVRIQINEQFFGPGTRLTVL.

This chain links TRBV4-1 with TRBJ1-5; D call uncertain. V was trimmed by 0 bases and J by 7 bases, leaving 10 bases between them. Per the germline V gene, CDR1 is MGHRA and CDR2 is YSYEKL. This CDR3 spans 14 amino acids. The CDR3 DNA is TGCGCCAGCAGCCAAGATTTCGTGGGGCAGCCCCAGCATTTT. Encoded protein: CASSQDFVGQPQHF.

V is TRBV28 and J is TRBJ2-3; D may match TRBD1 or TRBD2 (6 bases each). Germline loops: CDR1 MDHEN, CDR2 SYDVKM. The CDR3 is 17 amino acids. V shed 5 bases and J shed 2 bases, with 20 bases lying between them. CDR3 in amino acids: CASSTPFGGGNTDTQYF. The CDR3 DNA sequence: TGTGCCAGCAGTACCCCCTTCGGGGGCGGGAACACAGATACGCAGTATTTT.

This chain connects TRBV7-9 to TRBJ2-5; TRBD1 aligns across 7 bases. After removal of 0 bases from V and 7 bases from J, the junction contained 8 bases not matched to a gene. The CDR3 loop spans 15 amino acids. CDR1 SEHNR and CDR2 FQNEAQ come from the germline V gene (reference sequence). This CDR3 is CASSLAEGAFGTQYF. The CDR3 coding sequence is TGTGCCAGCAGCTTAGCAGAGGGGGCGTTTGGGACCCAGTACTTC.

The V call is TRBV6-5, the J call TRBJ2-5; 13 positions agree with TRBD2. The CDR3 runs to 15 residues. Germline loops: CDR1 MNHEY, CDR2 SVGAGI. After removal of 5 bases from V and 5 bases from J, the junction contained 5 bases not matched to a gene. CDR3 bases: TGTGCCAGCAGTAATGGACTAGCGGGGGTGGAGACCCAGTACTTC. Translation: CASSNGLAGVETQYF.

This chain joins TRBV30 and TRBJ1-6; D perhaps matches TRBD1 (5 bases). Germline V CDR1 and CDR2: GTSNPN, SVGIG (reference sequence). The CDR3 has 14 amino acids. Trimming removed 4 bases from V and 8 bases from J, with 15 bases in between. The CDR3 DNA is TGTGCCTGGAAGATGAGGGGACCATATTCACCCCTCCACTTT. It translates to CAWKMRGPYSPLHF.

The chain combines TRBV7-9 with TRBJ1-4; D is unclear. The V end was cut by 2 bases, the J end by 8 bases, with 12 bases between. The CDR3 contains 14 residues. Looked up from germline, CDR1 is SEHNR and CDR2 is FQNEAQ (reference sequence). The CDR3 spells CASSLKGYEEKLFF. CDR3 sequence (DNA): TGTGCCAGCAGCTTAAAAGGGTACGAAGAAAAACTGTTTTTT.

The CDR3 region is CASSWGQEAVNEKLFF. In DNA, the CDR3 is TGTGCCAGCAGCTGGGGCCAGGAGGCGGTTAATGAAAAACTGTTTTTT. The rearrangement uses TRBV7-9 and TRBJ1-4, with D tentatively TRBD1 (5 bases). The germline gives CDR1 SEHNR, CDR2 FQNEAQ (reference sequence). This CDR3 comprises 16 residues. With 4 bases removed from V and 4 bases from J, the gap between germline ends came to 16 bases.

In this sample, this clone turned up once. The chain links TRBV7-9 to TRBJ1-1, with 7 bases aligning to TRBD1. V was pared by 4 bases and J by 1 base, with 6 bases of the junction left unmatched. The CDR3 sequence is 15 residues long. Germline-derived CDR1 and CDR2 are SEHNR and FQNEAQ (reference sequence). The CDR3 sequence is CASSSDRTGNTEAFF. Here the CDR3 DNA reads TGTGCCAGCAGCTCCGATCGGACAGGGAACACTGAAGCTTTCTTT.

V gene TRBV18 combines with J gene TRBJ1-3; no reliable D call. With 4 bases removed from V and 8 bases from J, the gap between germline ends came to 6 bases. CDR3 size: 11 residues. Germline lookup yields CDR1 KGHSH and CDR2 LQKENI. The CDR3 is CASSQGYTIYF. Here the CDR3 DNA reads TGTGCCAGCTCACAGGGATACACCATATATTTT. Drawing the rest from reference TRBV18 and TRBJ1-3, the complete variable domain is NAGVMQNPRHLVRRRGQEARLRCSPMKGHSHVYWYRQLPEEGLKFMVYLQKENIIDESGMPKERFSAEFPKEGPSILRIQQVVRGDSAAYFCASSQGYTIYFGEGSWLTVV.

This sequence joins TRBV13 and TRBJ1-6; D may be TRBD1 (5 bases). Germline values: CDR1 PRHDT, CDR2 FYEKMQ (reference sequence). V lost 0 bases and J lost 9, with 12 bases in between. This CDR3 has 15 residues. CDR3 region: CASSLGRGSVSPLHF. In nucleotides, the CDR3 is TGTGCCAGCAGCTTAGGGCGGGGGAGCGTTTCACCCCTCCACTTT.

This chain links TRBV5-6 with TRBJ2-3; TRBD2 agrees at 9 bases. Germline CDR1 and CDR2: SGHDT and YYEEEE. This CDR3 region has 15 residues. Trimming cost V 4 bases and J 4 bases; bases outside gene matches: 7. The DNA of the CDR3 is TGTGCCAGCAGCCAGGTTAGCGGGAGTTCAGATACGCAGTATTTT. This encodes CASSQVSGSSDTQYF.

The CDR3 spells CASSYGPPDNEQFF. The CDR3 coding sequence is TGTGCCAGCAGTTACGGGCCCCCTGACAATGAGCAGTTCTTC. The V gene is TRBV6-6, the J gene TRBJ2-1; D is ambiguous. V was cut by 2 bases and J by 5 bases, with 10 bases left in between. This CDR3 is built from 14 residues. Germline V gene sequence: CDR1 MNHNY, CDR2 SVGAGI (reference sequence).

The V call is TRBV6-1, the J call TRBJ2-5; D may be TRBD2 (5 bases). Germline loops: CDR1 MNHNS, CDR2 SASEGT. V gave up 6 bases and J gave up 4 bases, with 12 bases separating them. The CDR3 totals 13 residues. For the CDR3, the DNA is TGTGCCAGCAGGGATAGGGAGTCAGAGACCCAGTACTTC. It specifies CASRDRESETQYF.

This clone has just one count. The CDR3, as DNA: TGTGCCAGCAGCTTTCGTGGAAACTACGAGCAGTACTTC. It yields the protein CASSFRGNYEQYF. The V and J genes are TRBV5-5 and TRBJ2-7, with no clear D. Looked up from germline, CDR1 is SGHKS and CDR2 is YYEKEE (reference sequence). With 2 bases removed from V and 3 bases from J, the gap between germline ends came to 9 bases. The CDR3 has 13 amino acids. The full variable domain, completed using reference TRBV5-5 and TRBJ2-7, is DAGVTQSPTHLIKTRGQQVTLRCSPISGHKSVSWYQQVLGQGPQFIFQYYEKEERGRGNFPDRFSARQFPNYSSELNVNALLLGDSALYLCASSFRGNYEQYFGPGTRLTVT.

The CDR3 loop is CASSQPPHEQFF. CDR3 coding DNA: TGTGCCAGCAGCCAACCCCCCCATGAGCAGTTCTTC. This sequence joins TRBV6-1 and TRBJ2-1, with unresolved D. V was cut by 6 bases and J by 8 bases, with 11 bases left in between. CDR1 and CDR2 from the germline V gene are MNHNS and SASEGT. The CDR3 is made up of 12 amino acids.